This entry concerns a single T cell receptor (beta chain). Regions amplified from RNA transcripts were the TCR beta CDR3 regions. TCR CDR3 regions were first amplified by RT-PCR with HTBI primers. Via MiXCR, TCRdb re-called the multiplex PCR reads, giving one row per CDR3 protein. The sample carries 600,000 to 800,000 distinct CDR3 sequences, under 45% recorded once. Every diagnosis used clinical symptoms, serum thyroxine and TRAb, thyroid ultrasound and orbital computed tomography. The authors took PBMCs from roughly 9.3 ml fresh peripheral blood. This specimen belongs to a study of T cells in Graves' hyperthyroidism and ophthalmopathy. About the study: Peripheral blood draws took place at initial diagnosis, ahead of any treatment.

The specimen was blood. This TCR was sampled from a woman aged 40 to 50 with Graves' hyperthyroidism.

The DNA of the CDR3 is TGCAGTGCTAGAGAAGGGGGACAGGGGAAAGAGACCCAGTACTTC. It specifies CSAREGGQGKETQYF. The gene calls are TRBV20-1 and TRBJ2-5, with TRBD1 matching over 10 bases. The CDR3 is 15 residues long. Germline CDR1 and CDR2: DFQATT and SNEGSKA (reference sequence). Losses at the gene ends were 0 bases for V and 3 bases for J; bases not matched to a gene: 4.